A single sample is the source of the 3 T cell receptor beta chains below, sequenced in a study of T-cell reconstitution after alpha-beta-depleted transplantation in children. Using unique molecular identifiers, the investigators prepared the TCRbeta library. MiXCR was run by TCRdb on the PCR reads, yielding one entry per CDR3 protein. Found here are hundreds of thousands of distinct CDR3 sequences, more than 20% of them singletons; the top ten hold roughly 14%. Specimen: PBMCs, mostly from graft donor cells, collected 360 days after TCRalphabeta/CD19-depleted stem cell transplant. These receptor sequences come from a boy in the first two years of life who had a stem cell transplant for acute myeloid leukemia, so the T cells may come from the graft donor.

At least ten counts were recorded for this clonotype. This rearrangement joins TRBV14 to TRBJ1-3, with unresolved D. Trimming shortened V by 1 base and J by 0 bases, and 13 bases separated the two germline ends. This CDR3 spans 17 amino acids. In germline, CDR1 is SGHDN, CDR2 FVKESK. CDR3 in amino acids: CASSQGVERYSGNTIYF. As DNA, the CDR3 is TGTGCCAGCAGCCAAGGAGTGGAACGGTACTCTGGAAACACCATATATTTT.

This chain uses TRBV7-3 with TRBJ2-2, with D uncertain. This CDR3 has 16 residues. Trimming removed 2 bases from V and 3 bases from J, with 13 bases in between. Germline values: CDR1 SGHTA, CDR2 FQGTGA. CDR3 residues: CASSLDGSLDTGELFF. The CDR3 DNA is TGTGCCAGCAGCTTAGACGGCTCCCTTGACACCGGGGAGCTGTTTTTT.

The rearrangement joins TRBV6-5 to TRBJ1-2; D remains ambiguous. The ends were cut back, 8 bases at V and 3 bases at J, with 16 bases in the middle. Germline V gene lookup returns CDR1 MNHEY and CDR2 SVGAGI. The CDR3 is made up of 14 amino acids. The CDR3 here is CASSGRGNDYGYTF. CDR3 sequence (DNA): TGTGCCAGCTCCGGGCGAGGGAATGACTATGGCTACACCTTC.